This TCR beta chain was found in a study of control samples from healthy donors and cancer patients. CDR1 is SGHTA, CDR2 FQGNSA, per germline. V lost 0 bases and J 3 bases, leaving 11 bases between the germline ends. The CDR3 is made up of 15 amino acids. Method: immunoSEQ multiplex PCR; TCRdb's copy keeps in-frame clones and lacks some. Here the sample spans about 170,000 clones, about nine tenths being singletons. The clonotype was recovered from a woman aged 30 to 39 in good health. This rearrangement joins TRBV7-2 to TRBJ1-2; D perhaps matches TRBD1 (5 bases). The source material was blood. In DNA form, the CDR3 reads TGTGCCAGCAGCTTAGCTCCAGGGTCCTACTATGGCTACACCTTC. It specifies CASSLAPGSYYGYTF.